Sequencing of this TCR beta chain was carried out in a study of breast tumors, draining lymph nodes, adjacent tissues. Study-wide points: Tumor T cell lymph node origin was a supported hypothesis, not proven. Most tumor T cells seemingly derive from lymph node, then expand in tumor.

The sample holds many counts of this clonotype. The antigen is undetermined. TCRdb re-analysed the multiplex PCR reads in MiXCR, keeping a single row per CDR3 protein. In the table there are 20,000 to 25,000 distinct CDR3 sequences, 45% to 60% of which are singletons. The CDR3 runs to 15 residues. Trimming stripped 6 bases from V and 2 bases from J, with 13 bases between. Germline CDR1 and CDR2: SEHNR and FQNEAQ (reference sequence). This chain joins TRBV7-9 and TRBJ2-2, with D perhaps TRBD2 (6 bases). The sequenced sample consisted of breast tumor tissue. The source is a female donor with breast cancer. Some clones in this sample may be carry-over from other donors' samples. The CDR3 loop is CASRGGVTNTGELFF. The CDR3 region has the DNA TGTGCCAGCAGGGGCGGGGTAACCAACACCGGGGAGCTGTTTTTT.